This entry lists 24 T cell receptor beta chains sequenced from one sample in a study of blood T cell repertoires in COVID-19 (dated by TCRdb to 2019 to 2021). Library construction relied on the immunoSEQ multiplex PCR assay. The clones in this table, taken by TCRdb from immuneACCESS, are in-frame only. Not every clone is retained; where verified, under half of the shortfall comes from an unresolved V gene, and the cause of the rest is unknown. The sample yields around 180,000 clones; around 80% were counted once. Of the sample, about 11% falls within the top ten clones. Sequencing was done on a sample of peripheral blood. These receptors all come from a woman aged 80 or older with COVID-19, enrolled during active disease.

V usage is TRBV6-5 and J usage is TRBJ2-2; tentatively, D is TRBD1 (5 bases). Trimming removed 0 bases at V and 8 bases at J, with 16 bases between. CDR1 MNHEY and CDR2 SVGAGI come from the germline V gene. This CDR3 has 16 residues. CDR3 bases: TGTGCCAGCAGTTACTCGGGGCAGGGTCTAGGAGGGGAGCTGTTTTTT. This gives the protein CASSYSGQGLGGELFF.

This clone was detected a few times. CDR3 residues: CASSQGNEASSYNEQFF. The CDR3 DNA follows: TGTGCCAGCAGCCAAGGCAACGAGGCCAGCTCCTACAATGAGCAGTTCTTC. The chain joins TRBV4-2 to TRBJ2-1; D remains ambiguous. CDR1 is LGHNA, CDR2 YNFKEQ, per germline. The CDR3 spans 17 residues. Trimming removed 1 base from V and 0 bases from J, with 13 bases in between.

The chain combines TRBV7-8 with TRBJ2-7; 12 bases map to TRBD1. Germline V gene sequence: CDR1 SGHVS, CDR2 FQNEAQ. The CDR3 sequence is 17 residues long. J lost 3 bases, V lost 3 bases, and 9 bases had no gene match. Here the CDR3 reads CASSLGQGARGIYEQYF. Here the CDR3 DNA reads TGTGCCAGCAGCTTGGGACAGGGGGCCCGGGGTATCTACGAGCAGTACTTC.

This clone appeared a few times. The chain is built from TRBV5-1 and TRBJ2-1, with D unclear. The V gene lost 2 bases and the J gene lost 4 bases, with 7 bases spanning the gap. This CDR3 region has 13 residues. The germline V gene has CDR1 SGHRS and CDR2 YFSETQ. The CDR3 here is CASSFAEYNEQFF. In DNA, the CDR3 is TGCGCCAGCAGCTTTGCCGAGTACAATGAGCAGTTCTTC.

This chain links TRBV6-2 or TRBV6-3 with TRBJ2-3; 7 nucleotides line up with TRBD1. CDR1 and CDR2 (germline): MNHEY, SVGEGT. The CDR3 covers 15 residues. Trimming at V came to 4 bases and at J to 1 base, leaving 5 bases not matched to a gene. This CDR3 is CASSSYRGGTDTQYF. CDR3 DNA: TGTGCCAGCAGTTCCTACAGGGGAGGCACAGATACGCAGTATTTT.

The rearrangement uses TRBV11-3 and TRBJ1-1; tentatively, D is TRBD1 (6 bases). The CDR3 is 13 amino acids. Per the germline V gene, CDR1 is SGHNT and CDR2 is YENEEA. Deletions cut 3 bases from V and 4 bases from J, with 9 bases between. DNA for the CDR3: TGTGCCAGCAGCTTGGGGGCGGGCACTGAAGCTTTCTTT. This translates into CASSLGAGTEAFF.

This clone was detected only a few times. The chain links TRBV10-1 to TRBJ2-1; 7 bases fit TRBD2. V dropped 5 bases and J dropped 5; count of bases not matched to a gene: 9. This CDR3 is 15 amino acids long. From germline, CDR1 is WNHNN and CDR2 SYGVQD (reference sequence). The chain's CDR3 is CASSWGGLLNNEQFF. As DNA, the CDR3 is TGCGCCAGCAGTTGGGGGGGACTACTGAACAATGAGCAGTTCTTC.

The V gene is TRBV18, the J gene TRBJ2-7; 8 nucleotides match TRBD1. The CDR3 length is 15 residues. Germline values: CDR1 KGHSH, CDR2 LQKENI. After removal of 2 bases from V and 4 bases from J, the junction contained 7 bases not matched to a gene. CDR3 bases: TGTGCCAGCTCACCAGTCCCAGGGGGCCAATACGAGCAGTACTTC. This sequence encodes CASSPVPGGQYEQYF.

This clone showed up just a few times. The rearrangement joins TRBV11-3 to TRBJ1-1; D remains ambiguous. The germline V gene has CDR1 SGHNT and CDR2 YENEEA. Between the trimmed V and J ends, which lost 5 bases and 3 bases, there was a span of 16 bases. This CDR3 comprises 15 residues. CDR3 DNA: TGTGCCAGCAGCAACCCCAGGAATAGTGACACTGAAGCTTTCTTT. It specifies CASSNPRNSDTEAFF.

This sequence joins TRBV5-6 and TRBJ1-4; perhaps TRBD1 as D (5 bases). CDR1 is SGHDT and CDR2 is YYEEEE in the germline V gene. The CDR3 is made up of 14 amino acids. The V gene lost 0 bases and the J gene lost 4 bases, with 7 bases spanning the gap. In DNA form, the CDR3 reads TGTGCCAGCAGCTTGGGACAGATTAATGAAAAACTGTTTTTT. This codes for CASSLGQINEKLFF.

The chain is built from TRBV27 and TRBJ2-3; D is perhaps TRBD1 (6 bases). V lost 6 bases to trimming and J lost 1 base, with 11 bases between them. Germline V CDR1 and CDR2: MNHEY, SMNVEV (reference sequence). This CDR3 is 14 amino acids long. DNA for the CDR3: TGTGCCAGCAGGTCGACAGGACGCACAGATACGCAGTATTTT. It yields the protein CASRSTGRTDTQYF.

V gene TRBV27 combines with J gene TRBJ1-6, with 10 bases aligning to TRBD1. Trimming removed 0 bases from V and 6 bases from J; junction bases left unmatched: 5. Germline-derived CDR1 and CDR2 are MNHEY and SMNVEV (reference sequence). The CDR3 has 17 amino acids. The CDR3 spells CASSLSYGTGANSPLHF. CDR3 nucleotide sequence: TGTGCCAGCAGTTTATCGTACGGGACAGGGGCTAATTCACCCCTCCACTTT.

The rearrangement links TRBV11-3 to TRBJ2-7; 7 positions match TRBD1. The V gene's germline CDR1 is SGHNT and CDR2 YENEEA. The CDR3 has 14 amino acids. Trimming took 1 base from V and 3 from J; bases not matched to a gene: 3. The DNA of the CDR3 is TGTGCCAGCAGCTTAGGGGACAGAAGCTACGAGCAGTACTTC. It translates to CASSLGDRSYEQYF.

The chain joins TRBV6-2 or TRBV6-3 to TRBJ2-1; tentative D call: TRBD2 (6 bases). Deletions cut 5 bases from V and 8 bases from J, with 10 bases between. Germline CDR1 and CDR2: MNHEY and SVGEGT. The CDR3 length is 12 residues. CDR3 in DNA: TGTGCCAGCAGTCTGACGGGGGATGAGCAGTTCTTC. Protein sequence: CASSLTGDEQFF.

The CDR3 sequence: CASSLGLAESEQFF. CDR3 DNA: TGTGCCAGCAGTTTGGGACTAGCGGAGAGTGAGCAGTTCTTC. The rearrangement uses TRBV6-6 and TRBJ2-1; 11 positions match TRBD2. CDR1 MNHNY and CDR2 SVGAGI come from the germline V gene (reference sequence). V lost 4 bases, J lost 9 bases, and 5 bases stayed unmatched. The CDR3 is 14 amino acids.

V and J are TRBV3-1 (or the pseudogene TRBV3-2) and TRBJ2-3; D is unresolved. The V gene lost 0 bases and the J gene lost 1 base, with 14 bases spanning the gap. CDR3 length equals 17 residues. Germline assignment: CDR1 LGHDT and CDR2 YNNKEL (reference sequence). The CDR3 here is CASSQDRPGGGTDTQYF. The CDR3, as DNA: TGTGCCAGCAGCCAAGATAGACCCGGCGGAGGCACAGATACGCAGTATTTT.

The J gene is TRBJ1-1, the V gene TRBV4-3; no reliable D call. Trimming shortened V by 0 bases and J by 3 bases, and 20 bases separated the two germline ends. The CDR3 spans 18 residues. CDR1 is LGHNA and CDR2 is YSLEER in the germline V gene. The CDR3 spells CASSQDWGDFSVYTEAFF. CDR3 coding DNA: TGCGCCAGCAGCCAAGATTGGGGAGATTTTAGCGTCTACACTGAAGCTTTCTTT.

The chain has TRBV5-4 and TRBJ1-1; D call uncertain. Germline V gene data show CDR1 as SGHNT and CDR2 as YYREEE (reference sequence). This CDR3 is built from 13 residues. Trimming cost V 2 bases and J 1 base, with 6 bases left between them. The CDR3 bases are TGTGCCAGCAGCTTCCGAGGGAACACTGAAGCTTTCTTT. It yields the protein CASSFRGNTEAFF.

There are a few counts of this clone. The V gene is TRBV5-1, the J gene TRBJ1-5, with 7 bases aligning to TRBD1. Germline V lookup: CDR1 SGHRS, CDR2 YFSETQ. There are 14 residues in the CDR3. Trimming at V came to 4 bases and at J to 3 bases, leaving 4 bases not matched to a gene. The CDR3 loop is CASSPTGPNQPQHF. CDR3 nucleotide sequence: TGCGCCAGCAGCCCGACAGGGCCCAATCAGCCCCAGCATTTT. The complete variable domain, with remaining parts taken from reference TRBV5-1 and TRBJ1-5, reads KAGVTQTPRYLIKTRGQQVTLSCSPISGHRSVSWYQQTPGQGLQFLFEYFSETQRNKGNFPGRFSGRQFSNSRSEMNVSTLELGDSALYLCASSPTGPNQPQHFGDGTRLSIL.

As DNA, the CDR3 is TGTGCCAGCAGTCGGACAGGGATTGAAACTGAAGCTTTCTTT. It yields the protein CASSRTGIETEAFF. The rearrangement links TRBV3-1 (or the pseudogene TRBV3-2) to TRBJ1-1; 8 bases agree with TRBD1. Looked up from germline, CDR1 is LGHDT and CDR2 is YNNKEL (reference sequence). Trimming cost V 6 bases and J 5 bases; bases outside gene matches: 8. This CDR3 contains 14 residues.

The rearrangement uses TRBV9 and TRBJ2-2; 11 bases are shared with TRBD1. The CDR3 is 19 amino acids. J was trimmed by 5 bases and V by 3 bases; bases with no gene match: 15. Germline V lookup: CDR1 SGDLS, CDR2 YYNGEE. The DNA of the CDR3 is TGTGCCAGCAGCGCCCTGGACAGGGGGCTTCTCAGGGGGACCGGGGAGCTGTTTTTT. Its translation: CASSALDRGLLRGTGELFF.

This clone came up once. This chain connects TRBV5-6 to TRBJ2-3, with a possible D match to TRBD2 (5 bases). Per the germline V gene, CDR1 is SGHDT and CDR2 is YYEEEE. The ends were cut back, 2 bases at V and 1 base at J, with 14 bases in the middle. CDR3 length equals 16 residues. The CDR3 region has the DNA TGTGCCAGCAGCTTTCAGGCGGGTTGGGGCACAGATACGCAGTATTTT. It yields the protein CASSFQAGWGTDTQYF.

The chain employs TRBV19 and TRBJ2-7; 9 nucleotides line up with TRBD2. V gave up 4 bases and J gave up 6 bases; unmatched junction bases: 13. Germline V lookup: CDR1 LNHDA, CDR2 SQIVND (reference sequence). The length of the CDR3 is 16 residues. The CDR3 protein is CASSTRLAEPLGEQYF. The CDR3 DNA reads TGTGCCAGTAGTACCCGACTAGCGGAGCCCCTAGGCGAGCAGTACTTC.

CDR3 nucleotide sequence: TGTGCCAGCTTGCGGGACGCAAACACAGATACGCAGTATTTT. Protein: CASLRDANTDTQYF. The chain carries TRBV2 and TRBJ2-3; D perhaps matches TRBD2 (6 bases). Germline V gives CDR1 SNHLY, CDR2 FYNNEI. The ends were cut back, 8 bases at V and 2 bases at J, with 14 bases in the middle. The CDR3 has 14 amino acids.